Sequencing of this TCR beta chain was carried out in a study of blood T cells in healthy people across ages. This clonotype was seen a few times. A second PCR, run for roughly 6 to 11 cycles, used a sample-barcoded 5' primer plus a J-beta primer mix. Each CDR3 protein is one row after TCRdb ran MiXCR on the 5' RACE reads. The sample contains 1.5 million to 2 million distinct CDR3 sequences, under 30% of which appear only once. This TCR derives from a young woman in good health. The sample consisted of blood.

The CDR3 nucleotides are TGTGCCAGCAGCTCTCGCCGTACGACCAATGAGCAGTTCTTC. This sequence encodes CASSSRRTTNEQFF. This chain joins TRBV7-2 and TRBJ2-1; D remains unclear. V was trimmed by 4 bases and J by 6 bases, leaving 13 bases between them. The CDR3 covers 14 residues. CDR1 and CDR2 from the germline V gene are SGHTA and FQGNSA.